One and the same sample provided the 21 T cell receptor beta chains below, sequenced in a study of regulatory T cells in long-lasting Graves disease. Through Arm-PCR of CDR3 regions and iRepertoire HTBI primers, TCR beta libraries were built. MiXCR, applied by TCRdb to the multiplex PCR reads, yields one record per CDR3 protein. The sample holds about 210,000 distinct CDR3 sequences, roughly 20% seen once. The time point is: newly diagnosed GD, antithyroid drugs for less than 3 months. RNA from PBMCs was the source of the TCR library. These data also formed part of another study, on T cells in Graves' hyperthyroidism and ophthalmopathy.

The sequences come from peripheral blood mononuclear cells (PBMCs), collected at new diagnosis, from a patient treated with antithyroid drugs. These receptors were collected from a woman aged 25 to 39 with Graves disease.

This clonotype was counted at least ten times. V is TRBV2 and J is TRBJ2-2, with a weak D call TRBD2 (5 bases). The V and J ends lost 5 bases and 6 bases respectively, with 10 bases between them. The CDR3 runs to 13 residues. Germline CDR1 and CDR2: SNHLY and FYNNEI. The CDR3 DNA reads TGTGCCAGCAGTCCGGGAATTTCCGGGGAGCTGTTTTTT. Amino acids: CASSPGISGELFF.

At least ten counts were recorded for this clonotype. The J gene is TRBJ2-7, the V gene TRBV30, with 7 bases that match TRBD2. Germline CDR1 is GTSNPN and CDR2 is SVGIG (reference sequence). Trimming took 0 bases from V and 2 from J; bases not matched to a gene: 7. The CDR3 length is 15 residues. CDR3 protein: CAWSVSGGSPYEQYF. The DNA for the CDR3 is TGTGCCTGGAGTGTAAGTGGCGGGAGCCCCTACGAGCAGTACTTC.

V and J are TRBV19 and TRBJ2-7; D may be TRBD1 or TRBD2 (5 bases each). V dropped 7 bases and J dropped 4 bases, with 14 bases sitting between them. This CDR3 has 13 residues. The germline V gene has CDR1 LNHDA and CDR2 SQIVND (reference sequence). Here the CDR3 DNA reads TGTGCCAGTAACAGCCGTTGGGGGTACGAGCAGTACTTC. Protein product: CASNSRWGYEQYF.

V usage is TRBV15 and J usage is TRBJ1-3; D uncertain. Germline V lookup: CDR1 LNHNV, CDR2 YYDKDF (reference sequence). V was pared by 1 base and J by 6 bases, with 7 bases between. This CDR3 spans 13 amino acids. The CDR3 DNA reads as TGTGCCACCAGCAGAGGGTCGTCAAACACCATATATTTT. This translates into CATSRGSSNTIYF.

This clonotype was seen many times. Germline is not matched at one junction end, which may reflect a read error. This chain connects TRBV11-2 to TRBJ1-2, with a possible D match to TRBD1 (6 bases). The CDR3 is 14 residues long. Germline V gives CDR1 SGHAT, CDR2 FQNNGV. The CDR3 bases are TGTGCCAGCAGTTTAGGGGGACGAGACTATGGCTACACCTTC. This translates into CASSLGGRDYGYTF. Full variable domain (remainder filled in from reference TRBV11-2 and TRBJ1-2): EAGVAQSPRYKIIEKRQSVAFWCNPISGHATLYWYQQILGQGPKLLIQFQNNGVVDDSQLPKDRFSAERLKGVDSTLKIQPAKLEDSAVYLCASSLGGRDYGYTFGSGTRLTVV.

This clonotype was detected a few times. A single base separates this from a much larger clone, so it may be a read error. CDR3 sequence (DNA): TGCGCCAGCAGCCAAGGACTGGGAGGCAATCAGCCCCAGCATTTT. Its translation is CASSQGLGGNQPQHF. The chain employs TRBV4-1 and TRBJ1-5; D gene ambiguous. Germline CDR1 reads MGHRA; CDR2 reads YSYEKL. There are 15 residues in the CDR3. Trimming left V 1 base short and J 2 bases short, with 9 bases between.

In its sample, this clonotype was seen a few times. A read error is possible here, since a much larger clone lies one base away. The V and J genes are TRBV5-1 and TRBJ2-1; maybe TRBD2 (5 bases). This CDR3 is 15 amino acids long. Trimming stripped 5 bases from V and 0 bases from J, with 12 bases between. Looked up from germline, CDR1 is SGHRS and CDR2 is YFSETQ. CDR3 in DNA: TGCGCCAGCAGTCCCGGGAAGAGCTCCTACAATGAGCAGTTCTTC. Translation: CASSPGKSSYNEQFF. The entire variable domain, with the rest obtained from reference TRBV5-1 and TRBJ2-1, is as follows: KAGVTQTPRYLIKTRGQQVTLSCSPISGHRSVSWYQQTPGQGLQFLFEYFSETQRNKGNFPGRFSGRQFSNSRSEMNVSTLELGDSALYLCASSPGKSSYNEQFFGPGTRLTVL.

This clonotype was seen ten or more times. J is TRBJ1-6 and V is TRBV10-2, with 8 bases matching TRBD1. From germline, CDR1 is WSHSY and CDR2 SAAADI. CDR3 length: 15 residues. The ends lost 4 bases at V and 9 bases at J; junction bases unmatched: 8. CDR3 in amino acids: CASSVSQGARSPLHF. DNA for the CDR3: TGCGCCAGCAGTGTTAGTCAGGGGGCGCGTTCACCCCTCCACTTT.

The genes are TRBV20-1 and TRBJ2-1; no reliable D call. Trimming took 2 bases from V and 8 from J, leaving 10 bases between them. The CDR3 is 12 amino acids. Germline V gene lookup returns CDR1 DFQATT and CDR2 SNEGSKA (reference sequence). In nucleotides, the CDR3 is TGCAGTGCTAGACACCGCTTCCATGAGCAGTTCTTC. This translates into CSARHRFHEQFF.

Many counts were recorded for this clonotype. The rearrangement uses TRBV13 and TRBJ2-7, with D perhaps TRBD1 (6 bases). Germline CDR1 and CDR2: PRHDT and FYEKMQ (reference sequence). V was clipped by 5 bases and J by 3 bases, with 14 bases between them. The CDR3 consists of 14 residues. CDR3 protein: CASSTGQGRYEQYF. Written as DNA, the CDR3 is TGTGCCAGCAGCACGGGACAAGGACGCTACGAGCAGTACTTC. The full variable domain, in which reference TRBV13 and TRBJ2-7 provide the parts outside the CDR3, is AAGVIQSPRHLIKEKRETATLKCYPIPRHDTVYWYQQGPGQDPQFLISFYEKMQSDKGSIPDRFSAQQFSDYHSELNMSSLELGDSALYFCASSTGQGRYEQYFGPGTRLTVT.

This clonotype was recorded many times. The V and J genes are TRBV30 and TRBJ2-1; maybe TRBD1 (5 bases). Trimming removed 0 bases from V and 2 bases from J, with 11 bases in between. CDR1 is GTSNPN and CDR2 is SVGIG in the germline V gene (reference sequence). CDR3 size: 15 residues. The CDR3 region is CAWSVNRQTYNEQFF. The CDR3, as DNA: TGTGCCTGGAGTGTAAATCGACAGACCTACAATGAGCAGTTCTTC.

This clonotype was detected many times. The CDR3 spells CASSQSLSNYEQYF. CDR3 sequence (DNA): TGTGCCAGCAGCCAGTCTCTGTCAAACTACGAGCAGTACTTC. The chain joins TRBV3-1 to TRBJ2-7; D ambiguous. Germline CDR1 and CDR2: LGHDT and YNNKEL (reference sequence). The CDR3 contains 14 residues. Trimming took 3 bases from V and 3 from J, leaving 12 bases between them.

This clonotype was seen ten or more times. The V gene is TRBV20-1, the J gene TRBJ1-1; possibly TRBD1 for D (5 bases). The CDR3 has 11 amino acids. Trimming shortened V by 7 bases and J by 5 bases, and 11 bases separated the two germline ends. Germline CDR1 DFQATT, CDR2 SNEGSKA (reference sequence). Here the CDR3 reads CSGGGTTEAFF. The DNA for the CDR3 is TGCAGTGGGGGGGGGACGACTGAAGCTTTCTTT.

This clonotype was found many times. The chain combines TRBV6-1 with TRBJ2-7; 9 bases agree with TRBD2. The CDR3 spans 15 residues. The germline gives CDR1 MNHNS, CDR2 SASEGT. The V and J ends lost 8 bases and 2 bases, in that order; junction bases with no gene match: 10. The CDR3 coding sequence is TGTGCCAGCGTAAGCGGGGGGCTATATACCTACGAGCAGTACTTC. This sequence encodes CASVSGGLYTYEQYF.

This clonotype has a count of ten or more. This chain links TRBV20-1 with TRBJ2-5; 13 positions agree with TRBD2. The CDR3 totals 17 residues. After removal of 4 bases from V and 3 bases from J, the junction contained 11 bases not matched to a gene. The V gene's germline CDR1 is DFQATT and CDR2 SNEGSKA (reference sequence). In nucleotides, the CDR3 is TGCAGTGCTATAGGACTAGCGGGAGATCGGATAAAAGAGACCCAGTACTTC. Translating gives CSAIGLAGDRIKETQYF.

Ten or more counts support this clonotype. The chain has TRBV7-3 and TRBJ1-1; tentatively, D is TRBD1 (6 bases). CDR1 SGHTA and CDR2 FQGTGA come from the germline V gene. This CDR3 comprises 14 residues. With 4 bases removed from V and 0 bases from J, the gap between germline ends came to 9 bases. This CDR3 is CASSSQGMNTEAFF. In DNA, the CDR3 is TGTGCCAGCAGCTCACAGGGAATGAACACTGAAGCTTTCTTT.

This clonotype was counted between two and nine times. The chain carries TRBV4-1 and TRBJ1-1; D gene ambiguous. The germline V and J ends were trimmed by 5 bases and 3 bases, with 16 bases remaining between them. Germline V CDR1 and CDR2: MGHRA, YSYEKL. The CDR3 totals 15 residues. The CDR3: CASSLVRLGDTEAFF. The CDR3 coding sequence is TGCGCCAGCAGCTTAGTTCGACTTGGGGACACTGAAGCTTTCTTT.

This clonotype was recorded at least ten times. The chain joins TRBV10-2 to TRBJ1-5; D remains unclear. Germline V CDR1 and CDR2: WSHSY, SAAADI. The CDR3 runs 13 residues. V dropped 6 bases and J dropped 0 bases, with 6 bases sitting between them. The CDR3 is CASRLSSNQPQHF. Written as DNA, the CDR3 is TGCGCCAGCAGACTTAGTAGCAATCAGCCCCAGCATTTT.

This clonotype was detected many times. The chain joins TRBV28 to TRBJ2-3, with 7 bases fitting TRBD1. With V trimmed by 5 bases and J by 5 bases, 4 bases remained unmatched. The CDR3 consists of 13 residues. CDR1 MDHEN and CDR2 SYDVKM come from the germline V gene. The CDR3 nucleotides are TGTGCCAGCAGTACCTACAGGGGAGATACGCAGTATTTT. Translated: CASSTYRGDTQYF. The variable domain in full, with the rest retrieved from reference TRBV28 and TRBJ2-3, is DVKVTQSSRYLVKRTGEKVFLECVQDMDHENMFWYRQDPGLGLRLIYFSYDVKMKEKGDIPEGYSVSREKKERFSLILESASTNQTSMYLCASSTYRGDTQYFGPGTRLTVL.

This clonotype was seen ten or more times. This sequence joins TRBV15 and TRBJ1-1; D gene uncertain. The CDR3 loop spans 14 amino acids. Trimming left V 1 base short and J 5 bases short, with 11 bases between. The germline V gene has CDR1 LNHNV and CDR2 YYDKDF (reference sequence). CDR3 sequence (DNA): TGTGCCACCAGCAGAGGAGGCACGGGGACTGAAGCTTTCTTT. Encoded protein: CATSRGGTGTEAFF.

This chain uses TRBV2 with TRBJ2-3; TRBD2 matches 13 bases. The germline V gene has CDR1 SNHLY and CDR2 FYNNEI. This CDR3 has 17 amino acids. V was pared by 6 bases and J by 1 base, with 7 bases of the junction left unmatched. This CDR3 reads CASSGTSGAAGTDTQYF. CDR3 nucleotide sequence: TGTGCCAGCAGCGGGACTAGCGGGGCTGCGGGCACAGATACGCAGTATTTT.